This T cell receptor beta chain was captured by sequencing in a study of CD4 T cells in relation to SARS-CoV-2 and coronaviruses. Trimming cost V 9 bases and J 0 bases; bases outside gene matches: 8. Germline V gene lookup returns CDR1 WNHNN and CDR2 SYGVQD (reference sequence). This CDR3 contains 15 residues. About this clone itself: Its antigen is unidentified.

Libraries were prepared by immunoSEQ multiplex PCR; TCRdb keeps only in-frame clonotypes and omits some of them. The sample shows approximately 17,000 clones, around 80% of them seen only once. Unexposed donor CD4+ T cells date from about 2011-2018, before the COVID-19 pandemic. CD4+ T cells were isolated from the cells after more than 8 days of culture. The chain has TRBV10-1 and TRBJ2-7, with 10 bases that match TRBD1. The receptor was isolated from a human donor in good health. Input material: CD4+ T cells from PBMCs, cultured in vitro. CDR3 residues: CAREGQGEASYEQYF. The CDR3 bases are TGCGCCAGGGAAGGACAGGGGGAGGCCTCCTACGAGCAGTACTTC.